These 26 T cell receptor beta chains share one sample of origin, sequenced in a study of molecular identifiers for immune sequencing clone quantification. MiXCR, run by TCRdb on the PCR reads, gives a single entry per CDR3 protein. Here the sample spans roughly 50,000 distinct CDR3 sequences, under 30% being singletons. Sequencing input: naive CD8+ T cells from blood, with Jurkat cell RNA spiked in. Subset reported: FACS-sorted CD8+CD4-CCR7+CD45RA+ naive T cells. These receptor sequences come from a human donor in good health. Some libraries in this study had Jurkat cell RNA spiked in.

With respect to this clonotype: Being one base from a much bigger clone, this may be a read error. The rearrangement uses TRBV9 and TRBJ2-3, with no clear D. V lost 3 bases to trimming and J lost 3 bases, with 11 bases between them. The CDR3 loop spans 14 amino acids. Germline V CDR1 and CDR2: SGDLS, YYNGEE. CDR3 DNA: TGTGCCAGCAGCGCAGAAGTGATAACAGATACGCAGTATTTT. The encoded protein is CASSAEVITDTQYF.

This clonotype was observed many times. J is TRBJ2-5 and V is TRBV13, with 7 bases matching TRBD1. Trimming took 6 bases from V and 3 from J; bases not matched to a gene: 4. Germline V gene data show CDR1 as PRHDT and CDR2 as FYEKMQ (reference sequence). The CDR3 runs 13 residues. The CDR3 spells CASRQQGKETQYF. CDR3 DNA sequence: TGTGCCAGCAGACAACAGGGGAAAGAGACCCAGTACTTC. The full variable domain, in which reference TRBV13 and TRBJ2-5 provide the parts outside the CDR3, is AAGVIQSPRHLIKEKRETATLKCYPIPRHDTVYWYQQGPGQDPQFLISFYEKMQSDKGSIPDRFSAQQFSDYHSELNMSSLELGDSALYFCASRQQGKETQYFGPGTRLLVL.

The table lists this clonotype with many counts. This chain uses TRBV28 with TRBJ2-7; D is possibly TRBD1 or TRBD2 (5 bases each). The V gene's germline CDR1 is MDHEN and CDR2 SYDVKM. This CDR3 comprises 14 residues. V shed 2 bases and J shed 1 base, with 9 bases lying between them. CDR3 loop: CASSLRGESYEQYF. The CDR3 coding sequence is TGTGCCAGCAGTTTACGAGGGGAGTCCTACGAGCAGTACTTC.

This clonotype was recorded many times. V usage is TRBV12-3 or TRBV12-4 and J usage is TRBJ1-1; D gene ambiguous. V was trimmed by 3 bases and J by 8 bases, leaving 7 bases between them. The CDR3 consists of 11 residues. The CDR3 spells CASSFVSEAFF. CDR3 sequence (DNA): TGTGCCAGCAGTTTTGTTTCGGAAGCTTTCTTT.

As concerns this clonotype: This may be a read error: a much more frequent sequence differs by one nucleotide. This chain connects TRBV19 to TRBJ1-5; the D gene is possibly TRBD1 (6 bases). In germline, CDR1 is LNHDA, CDR2 SQIVND (reference sequence). The CDR3 consists of 13 residues. Trimming removed 3 bases from V and 9 bases from J, with 12 bases in between. Here the CDR3 DNA reads TGTGCCAGTAGTATCCCCGGGGGGCCGCCCCAGCATTTT. It yields the protein CASSIPGGPPQHF.

With regard to this clonotype: This may be a read error, as it is one base from a much larger clone. The missing conserved phenylalanine or tryptophan at the end of this CDR3 makes a read error likely. The chain recombines TRBV12-3 or TRBV12-4 with TRBJ1-1, with 7 bases matching TRBD1. CDR3 length: 12 residues. The trim removed 4 bases at V and 9 bases at J, leaving 5 bases unmatched. DNA of the CDR3: TGTGCCAGCAGTTATGGGACAGAGCAAGCTTTCTAT. The encoded protein is CASSYGTEQAFY.

Many counts were recorded for this clonotype. The chain couples TRBV20-1 to TRBJ2-7; TRBD2 matches 10 bases. Germline CDR1 and CDR2: DFQATT and SNEGSKA (reference sequence). The CDR3 loop spans 13 amino acids. J was trimmed by 3 bases and V by 5 bases; bases with no gene match: 4. The CDR3 region has the DNA TGCAGTGCTCGCGGACTAGCGGACTACGAGCAGTACTTC. Translating it yields CSARGLADYEQYF.

This clonotype was recorded many times. The chain employs TRBV11-2 and TRBJ1-1; D gene uncertain. Trimming cost V 5 bases and J 2 bases, with 9 bases left between them. Germline CDR1 SGHAT, CDR2 FQNNGV. The CDR3 runs to 13 residues. CDR3 amino acids: CASSRPTNTEAFF. CDR3 sequence (DNA): TGTGCCAGCAGCCGCCCAACCAACACTGAAGCTTTCTTT.

This chain connects TRBV9 to TRBJ1-2, with 7 bases fitting TRBD1. The CDR3 spans 13 residues. In germline, CDR1 is SGDLS, CDR2 YYNGEE. V lost 3 bases, J lost 3 bases, and 2 bases stayed unmatched. The CDR3 DNA reads as TGTGCCAGCAGCGGAACAGGGGACTATGGCTACACCTTC. It yields the protein CASSGTGDYGYTF. Based on the CDR3 plus reference TRBV9 and TRBJ1-2, the full variable domain is DSGVTQTPKHLITATGQRVTLRCSPRSGDLSVYWYQQSLDQGLQFLIQYYNGEERAKGNILERFSAQQFPDLHSELNLSSLELGDSALYFCASSGTGDYGYTFGSGTRLTVV.

This clonotype was picked up a small number of times. The J gene is TRBJ2-1, the V gene TRBV27; 11 bases fit TRBD1. Germline trimming cut 3 bases from V and 8 bases from J; bases unmatched to any gene: 6. The CDR3 runs 15 residues. The germline V gene encodes CDR1 MNHEY and CDR2 SMNVEV (reference sequence). The CDR3 DNA reads as TGTGCCAGCAGTTTTGCTTGGGACAGGGGGGATGAGCAGTTCTTC. Translation gives CASSFAWDRGDEQFF.

Comments on this clonotype: This may stem from a read error, because a much larger clone lies one nucleotide away. The chain carries TRBV20-1 and TRBJ2-7; TRBD2 might be the D (6 bases). CDR1 is DFQATT and CDR2 is SNEGSKA in the germline V gene (reference sequence). The CDR3 runs to 12 residues. In nucleotides, the CDR3 is TGCGGTGCTAGAGAGGAGGGGTACGAGCAGTACTTC. It is translated as CGAREEGYEQYF.

Concerning this clonotype itself: At one end, the junction sequence differs from germline, possibly due to a read error. The rearrangement links TRBV11-2 to TRBJ2-5, with D possibly TRBD2 on 5 matching bases. Germline V lookup: CDR1 SGHAT, CDR2 FQNNGV. The CDR3 sequence is 16 residues long. DNA for the CDR3: TGTGACAGCAGCTTAGATGCGAGGGATTACCAAGAGACCCAGTACTTC. Translating gives CDSSLDARDYQETQYF.

This clonotype was recorded many times. The rearrangement links TRBV18 to TRBJ1-5; no clear D gene. CDR1 and CDR2 from the germline V gene are KGHSH and LQKENI. V was clipped by 3 bases and J by 5 bases, with 8 bases between them. The CDR3 totals 13 residues. The CDR3 sequence: CASSPSADQPQHF. CDR3 in DNA: TGTGCCAGCTCACCCTCTGCCGATCAGCCCCAGCATTTT. Using reference TRBV18 and TRBJ1-5 for the parts outside the CDR3, the full variable domain is NAGVMQNPRHLVRRRGQEARLRCSPMKGHSHVYWYRQLPEEGLKFMVYLQKENIIDESGMPKERFSAEFPKEGPSILRIQQVVRGDSAAYFCASSPSADQPQHFGDGTRLSIL.

The V call is TRBV4-1, the J call TRBJ1-2; D is ambiguous. Trimming left V 1 base short and J 2 bases short, with 8 bases between. Germline assignment: CDR1 MGHRA and CDR2 YSYEKL. This CDR3 has 14 residues. DNA for the CDR3: TGCGCCAGCAGCCAAGGGTCAGGAAACTATGGCTACACCTTC. Its translation: CASSQGSGNYGYTF.

As regards this clonotype: Just one base apart from a much larger clone, this may be a read error. This chain links TRBV19 with TRBJ2-4; D remains unclear. Per the germline V gene, CDR1 is LNHDA and CDR2 is SQIVND (reference sequence). The CDR3 is made up of 12 amino acids. CDR3 protein: CASIDQRNSQYF. The CDR3 coding sequence is TGTGCCAGTATTGACCAAAGAAACAGTCAGTACTTC.

This clonotype has a handful of counts. V and J are TRBV24-1 and TRBJ2-5; TRBD2 is a possible D gene (5 bases). This CDR3 has 16 residues. CDR1 KGHDR and CDR2 SFDVKD come from the germline V gene. The ends were cut back, 0 bases at V and 0 bases at J, with 10 bases in the middle. In DNA, the CDR3 is TGTGCCACCAGTGATTTGACAGAGGGCAACCAAGAGACCCAGTACTTC. This translates into CATSDLTEGNQETQYF.

This clonotype was detected ten times or more. The chain has TRBV12-3 or TRBV12-4 and TRBJ1-2; D unresolved. This CDR3 is 11 amino acids long. With 3 bases removed from V and 6 bases from J, the gap between germline ends came to 5 bases. CDR3 coding DNA: TGTGCCAGCAGTTTTCTTAATGGCTACACCTTC. It yields the protein CASSFLNGYTF.

At least ten counts were recorded for this clonotype. The rearrangement uses TRBV5-6 and TRBJ1-3; unclear D gene. The CDR3 loop spans 17 amino acids. Trimming took off 4 bases at V and 0 bases at J, with 17 bases between the two ends. Looked up from germline, CDR1 is SGHDT and CDR2 is YYEEEE. The CDR3 sequence: CASSPKRTAVSGNTIYF. CDR3 sequence (DNA): TGTGCCAGCAGCCCAAAAAGGACGGCGGTCTCTGGAAACACCATATATTTT.

The table lists this clonotype with many counts. The chain employs TRBV12-3 or TRBV12-4 and TRBJ2-3; D is ambiguous. V shed 6 bases and J shed 3 bases, with 7 bases lying between them. The CDR3 extends over 12 amino acids. The CDR3 loop is CASSEGTDTQYF. CDR3 in DNA: TGTGCCAGCAGCGAAGGTACAGATACGCAGTATTTT.

This clonotype was recorded at least ten times. CDR3 bases: TGTGCCAGCAGCCCAGGACTAGCGGGTCAAGAGACCCAGTACTTC. Its protein product is CASSPGLAGQETQYF. This sequence joins TRBV5-4 and TRBJ2-5; 11 bases map to TRBD2. Trimming at V came to 4 bases and at J to 2 bases, leaving 4 bases not matched to a gene. Germline loops: CDR1 SGHNT, CDR2 YYREEE (reference sequence). The length of the CDR3 is 15 residues.

The rearrangement links TRBV19 to TRBJ2-3; D remains unclear. CDR3 length: 12 residues. Trimming pared 2 bases from V and 9 bases from J, leaving 9 bases between. The germline gives CDR1 LNHDA, CDR2 SQIVND (reference sequence). CDR3 residues: CASSIIQSTQYF. The CDR3 coding sequence is TGTGCCAGTAGTATAATACAATCGACGCAGTATTTT.

The genes are TRBV28 and TRBJ2-5, with D maybe TRBD2 (5 bases). Germline CDR1 and CDR2: MDHEN and SYDVKM. V was pared by 1 base and J by 11 bases, with 14 bases between. This CDR3 spans 13 amino acids. CDR3: CASSLSLTGYQYF. CDR3 sequence (DNA): TGTGCCAGCAGTTTATCCCTCACGGGGTATCAGTACTTC.

Ten or more counts support this clonotype. The J gene is TRBJ2-7, the V gene TRBV20-1; D is possibly TRBD1 (5 bases). The length of the CDR3 is 17 residues. In germline, CDR1 is DFQATT, CDR2 SNEGSKA (reference sequence). Trimming removed 6 bases from V and 0 bases from J, with 24 bases in between. The CDR3 region has the DNA TGCAGTGCCACAAGCTTCGTGGGGCTGATCAGCTCCTACGAGCAGTACTTC. It is translated as CSATSFVGLISSYEQYF.

In this sample, this clonotype turned up many times. This chain uses TRBV6-1 with TRBJ1-1, with D tentatively TRBD1 (5 bases). V shed 8 bases and J shed 2 bases, with 12 bases lying between them. The germline V gene has CDR1 MNHNS and CDR2 SASEGT. CDR3 size: 13 residues. The CDR3 here is CASHEGLNTEAFF. CDR3 DNA sequence: TGTGCCAGCCATGAGGGACTAAACACTGAAGCTTTCTTT.

This clonotype was observed many times. The chain combines TRBV28 with TRBJ1-1; tentative D call: TRBD1 (5 bases). Trimming took 3 bases from V and 0 from J, leaving 17 bases between them. The V gene's germline CDR1 is MDHEN and CDR2 SYDVKM. The CDR3 length is 17 residues. The CDR3 DNA sequence: TGTGCCAGCAGTTTCTCCCGACAGAAACCCATGAACACTGAAGCTTTCTTT. It yields the protein CASSFSRQKPMNTEAFF.

This clonotype showed up many times. The chain couples TRBV5-6 to TRBJ2-3; D might be TRBD2 (6 bases). CDR1 is SGHDT, CDR2 YYEEEE, per germline. There are 15 residues in the CDR3. V was cut by 0 bases and J by 3 bases, with 11 bases left in between. CDR3 nucleotides: TGTGCCAGCAGCTTGGCAGCGGGCGTAACAGATACGCAGTATTTT. Amino acid sequence: CASSLAAGVTDTQYF. Supplemented by reference TRBV5-6 and TRBJ2-3, the full variable domain reads DAGVTQSPTHLIKTRGQQVTLRCSPKSGHDTVSWYQQALGQGPQFIFQYYEEEERQRGNFPDRFSGHQFPNYSSELNVNALLLGDSALYLCASSLAAGVTDTQYFGPGTRLTVL.